This T cell receptor (beta chain) originates from a study of cytomegalovirus exposure and HLA in healthy donors. Concerning this clone itself: Its antigen is unknown.

CDR1 and CDR2 from the germline V gene are MNHNY and SVGAGI (reference sequence). The CDR3 runs 11 residues. Deletions cut 6 bases from V and 9 bases from J, with 11 bases between. Whole-study findings and limits: Associated with cytomegalovirus, according to the listing, were approximately 160 TCR beta chains.

The PCR was carried out with 60 Vbeta primers and 13 Jbeta primers. Produced via immunoSEQ multiplex PCR; TCRdb's table is partial and in-frame only. The sample carries 100,000 to 150,000 clones, under 85% recorded once. This rearrangement joins TRBV6-6 to TRBJ1-1, with D maybe TRBD1 (6 bases). Sequenced sample: PBMCs. This clonotype originated in a boy aged 5-17 years in good health and CMV-seronegative. Written as DNA, the CDR3 is TGTGCCAGCAGCATCACAGGGAAAGCTTTCTTT. Translated: CASSITGKAFF.